This record concerns one T cell receptor (beta chain) sequence. The antigen remains unidentified. This entry belongs to a study of cytomegalovirus exposure and HLA in healthy donors. Study overall: An early release of data contained about 85 million unique TCRs, which came from HLA-typed donors. Overall study findings and caveats: It was reported that TCR beta sequences correctly inferred the HLA-A and HLA-B alleles for most subjects. The Asian-associated ancestry cluster reportedly had fewer N-insertions than the approximately 650-donor mean in a later analysis. According to reports, the classifier identified cytomegalovirus status with high specificity and sensitivity.

With 60 Vbeta and 13 Jbeta primers, the PCR was carried out. Profiled with immunoSEQ multiplex PCR; TCRdb holds only in-frame clones, not every one. The sample includes under 200,000 clones, around 86% of them seen just once. The germline CDR1 and CDR2 sequences are SGHVS and FNYEAQ. The V gene lost 3 bases and the J gene lost 6 bases, with 12 bases spanning the gap. The CDR3 sequence is 13 residues long. The chain employs TRBV7-6 and TRBJ2-7, with D perhaps TRBD2 (6 bases). The TCR comes from a human donor in good health. Sequencing was performed on PBMCs. CDR3 sequence reads: CASSLALGSEQYF. Here the CDR3 DNA reads TGTGCCAGCAGCTTGGCCCTCGGGAGCGAGCAGTACTTC.